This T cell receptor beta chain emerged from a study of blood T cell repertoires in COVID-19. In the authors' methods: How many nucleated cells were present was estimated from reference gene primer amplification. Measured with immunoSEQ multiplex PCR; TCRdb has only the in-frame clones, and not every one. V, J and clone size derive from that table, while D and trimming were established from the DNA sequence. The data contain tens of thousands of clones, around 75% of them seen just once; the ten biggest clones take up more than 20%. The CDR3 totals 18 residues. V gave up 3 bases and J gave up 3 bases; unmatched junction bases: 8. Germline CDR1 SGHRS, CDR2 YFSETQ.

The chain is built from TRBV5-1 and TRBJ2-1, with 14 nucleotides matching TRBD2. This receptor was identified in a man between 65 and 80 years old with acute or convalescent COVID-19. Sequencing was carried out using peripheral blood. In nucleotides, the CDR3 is TGCGCCAGCAGCTCCGGGACTAGCGGGAGAGGGAACTACAATGAGCAGTTCTTC. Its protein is CASSSGTSGRGNYNEQFF.